These 11 T cell receptor beta chains came from one sample sequenced in a study of OX40 agonist ivuxolimab in advanced cancers. Method: immunoSEQ multiplex PCR; TCRdb's copy keeps in-frame clones and lacks some. The sample yields roughly 80,000 clones, around 90% seen once. Material: CD4+ or CD8+ T cells sorted from blood, obtained in a trial of the OX40 agonist ivuxolimab. The source is an adult with an advanced solid tumor such as melanoma, head and neck, liver or kidney cancer.

The rearrangement joins TRBV11-2 to TRBJ2-5; D remains unclear. The germline V gene encodes CDR1 SGHAT and CDR2 FQNNGV. V was cut by 2 bases and J by 5 bases, with 6 bases left in between. This CDR3 spans 12 amino acids. DNA of the CDR3: TGTGCCAGCAGCTTACTCACGGAGACCCAGTACTTC. Protein sequence: CASSLLTETQYF. The full variable domain, in which reference TRBV11-2 and TRBJ2-5 provide the parts outside the CDR3, is EAGVAQSPRYKIIEKRQSVAFWCNPISGHATLYWYQQILGQGPKLLIQFQNNGVVDDSQLPKDRFSAERLKGVDSTLKIQPAKLEDSAVYLCASSLLTETQYFGPGTRLLVL.

V usage is TRBV28 and J usage is TRBJ1-1; D unclear. V was clipped by 3 bases and J by 0 bases, with 2 bases between them. The CDR3 has 12 amino acids. Germline loops: CDR1 MDHEN, CDR2 SYDVKM. The CDR3 protein is CASSLVNTEAFF. The CDR3, as DNA: TGTGCCAGCAGTTTGGTGAACACTGAAGCTTTCTTT.

The chain is built from TRBV7-2 and TRBJ2-3, with a weak D call TRBD2 (5 bases). V was shortened by 1 base and J by 6 bases, with 11 bases between the two germline ends. Looked up from germline, CDR1 is SGHTA and CDR2 is FQGNSA. This CDR3 contains 14 residues. Here the CDR3 reads CASSLGGKRDTQYF. CDR3 sequence (DNA): TGTGCCAGCAGCTTAGGAGGGAAAAGGGATACGCAGTATTTT.

This rearrangement joins TRBV7-2 to TRBJ1-3; 10 bases fit TRBD1. Germline CDR1 SGHTA, CDR2 FQGNSA. Unmatched junction bases numbered 3, after V lost 1 base and J lost 0 bases. The CDR3 loop spans 17 amino acids. In DNA form, the CDR3 reads TGTGCCAGCAGCTTAGAGACAGGGGGCGGCTCTGGAAACACCATATATTTT. Its protein is CASSLETGGGSGNTIYF.

The chain combines TRBV15 with TRBJ2-5; 11 bases match TRBD1. This CDR3 has 15 amino acids. Per the germline V gene, CDR1 is LNHNV and CDR2 is YYDKDF (reference sequence). J was trimmed by 4 bases and V by 3 bases; bases with no gene match: 4. The CDR3 here is CATSRPGQGGETQYF. The CDR3 DNA follows: TGTGCCACCAGCAGGCCGGGACAGGGGGGAGAGACCCAGTACTTC.

This clone appeared once. The rearrangement joins TRBV18 to TRBJ2-7, with TRBD2 matching over 7 bases. This CDR3 is 14 amino acids long. V lost 3 bases to trimming and J lost 5 bases; unmatched junction nucleotides: 7. Per the germline V gene, CDR1 is KGHSH and CDR2 is LQKENI. This CDR3 is CASSPRGTSHEQYF. The CDR3 DNA is TGTGCCAGCTCACCGCGGGGGACGTCCCACGAGCAGTACTTC.

The chain combines TRBV5-1 with TRBJ2-3; perhaps TRBD2 as D (6 bases). Germline V gene lookup returns CDR1 SGHRS and CDR2 YFSETQ. This CDR3 region has 14 residues. Trimming removed 7 bases from V and 2 bases from J, with 14 bases in between. CDR3 amino acids: CASRSGLSTDTQYF. The CDR3 nucleotides read TGCGCCAGCCGCTCGGGACTTTCCACAGATACGCAGTATTTT. The full variable domain, its missing parts supplied by reference TRBV5-1 and TRBJ2-3, is KAGVTQTPRYLIKTRGQQVTLSCSPISGHRSVSWYQQTPGQGLQFLFEYFSETQRNKGNFPGRFSGRQFSNSRSEMNVSTLELGDSALYLCASRSGLSTDTQYFGPGTRLTVL.

DNA of the CDR3: TGCGCCAGCAGCCACTTAGGACAGGGGGGCACTGAAGCTTTCTTT. Protein: CASSHLGQGGTEAFF. The rearrangement uses TRBV4-1 and TRBJ1-1; TRBD1 aligns across 10 bases. CDR1 is MGHRA and CDR2 is YSYEKL in the germline V gene. The CDR3 is made up of 15 amino acids. V lost 3 bases, J lost 4 bases, and 5 bases stayed unmatched.

V is TRBV29-1 and J is TRBJ1-6; 10 nucleotides line up with TRBD1. V was clipped by 6 bases and J by 8 bases; unmatched bases: 4. The V gene's germline CDR1 is SQVTM and CDR2 ANQGSEA. The CDR3 spans 13 residues. The CDR3 DNA sequence: TGCAGCGTCTCGACAGGGGGCGATTCACCCCTCCACTTT. Its translation is CSVSTGGDSPLHF.

The chain joins TRBV7-2 to TRBJ2-5; D may be TRBD1 (6 bases). Per germline, CDR1 SGHTA and CDR2 FQGNSA. This CDR3 region has 14 residues. V gave up 1 base and J gave up 5 bases, with 11 bases separating them. CDR3 DNA sequence: TGTGCCAGCAGCTTAGATACAGGGACGGAGACCCAGTACTTC. Amino acid sequence: CASSLDTGTETQYF.

This clone was picked up a small number of times. The chain links TRBV19 to TRBJ2-7; the match to TRBD2 covers 7 bases. This CDR3 has 12 amino acids. Germline V CDR1 and CDR2: LNHDA, SQIVND (reference sequence). The CDR3 loop is CVDWGGGYEQYF. The CDR3 DNA reads as TGTGTCGATTGGGGGGGAGGCTACGAGCAGTACTTC.